This T cell receptor beta chain appears in the sequencing data of a study of PD-L1 blockade in urothelial cancer. Study in general: Investigators checked blood 3 weeks (second dose) and 6 weeks after treatment start.

Method: immunoSEQ multiplex PCR; TCRdb's copy keeps in-frame clones and lacks some. This table holds about 84,000 clones, more than 85% found once. This CDR3 spans 15 amino acids. The germline gives CDR1 SGHRS, CDR2 YFSETQ. V was pared by 7 bases and J by 4 bases, with 9 bases of the junction left unmatched. The sequencing here drew on PBMCs, taken around atezolizumab (anti-PD-L1) treatment. The chain joins TRBV5-1 to TRBJ2-1; 9 positions agree with TRBD1. This receptor was obtained from a man between 60 and 70 years old with urothelial cancer. DNA of the CDR3: TGCGCCAGCCGACCCACTGGACAGGGGTACAATGAGCAGTTCTTC. Its translation is CASRPTGQGYNEQFF.